This T cell receptor beta chain was observed in a study of control samples from healthy donors and cancer patients. Method: immunoSEQ multiplex PCR; TCRdb's copy keeps in-frame clones and lacks some. The table lists roughly 10,000 clones, around 90% of them singletons, with about 21% in the top ten. CDR3 length: 16 amino acids. V trimming: 8 bases; J trimming: 0 bases; junction bases outside the gene matches: 9. This chain links TRBV23-1 with TRBJ1-5; 8 bases are a match to TRBD1. TRBV23-1 is an ORF, and what it does is uncertain. The receptor was derived from a man in his sixties with colorectal cancer. Sequencing was carried out using PBMCs. CDR3 residues: CASVQQGELSNQPQHF. The CDR3 DNA is TGCGCCAGCGTACAACAGGGGGAACTTAGCAATCAGCCCCAGCATTTT.